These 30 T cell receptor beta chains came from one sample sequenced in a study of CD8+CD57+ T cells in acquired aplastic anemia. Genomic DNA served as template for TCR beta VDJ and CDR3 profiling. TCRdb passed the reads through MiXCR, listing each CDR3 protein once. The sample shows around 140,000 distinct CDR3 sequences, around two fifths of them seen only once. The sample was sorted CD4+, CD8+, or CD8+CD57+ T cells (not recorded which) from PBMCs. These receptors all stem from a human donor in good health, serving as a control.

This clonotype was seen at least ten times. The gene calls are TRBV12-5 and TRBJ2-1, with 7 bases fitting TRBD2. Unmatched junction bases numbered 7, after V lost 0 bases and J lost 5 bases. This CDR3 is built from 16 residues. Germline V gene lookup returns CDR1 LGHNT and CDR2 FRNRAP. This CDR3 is CASGLVRTSANNEQFF. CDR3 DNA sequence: TGTGCTAGTGGTTTGGTACGCACTAGCGCAAACAATGAGCAGTTCTTC.

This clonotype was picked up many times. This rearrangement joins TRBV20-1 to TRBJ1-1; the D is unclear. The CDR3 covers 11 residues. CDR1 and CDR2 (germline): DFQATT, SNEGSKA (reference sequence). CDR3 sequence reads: CRGNSGTEAFF. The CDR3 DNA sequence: TGCAGGGGTAATTCTGGCACTGAAGCTTTCTTT.

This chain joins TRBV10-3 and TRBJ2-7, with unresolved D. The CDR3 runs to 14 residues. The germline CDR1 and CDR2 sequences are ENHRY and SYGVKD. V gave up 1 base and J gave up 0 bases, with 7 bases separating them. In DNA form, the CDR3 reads TGTGCCATCAGTGAGTATGCAGGCTCCTACGAGCAGTACTTC. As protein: CAISEYAGSYEQYF.

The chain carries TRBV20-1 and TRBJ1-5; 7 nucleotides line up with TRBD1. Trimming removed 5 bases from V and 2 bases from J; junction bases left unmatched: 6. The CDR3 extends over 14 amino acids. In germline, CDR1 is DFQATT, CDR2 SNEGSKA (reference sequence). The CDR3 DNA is TGCAGTGCTTCTACAGGGGTAGGCAATCAGCCCCAGCATTTT. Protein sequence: CSASTGVGNQPQHF.

Here the CDR3 DNA reads TGCAGCGTTGGGGGCGATCAGCCCCAGCATTTT. It encodes CSVGGDQPQHF. The chain has TRBV29-1 and TRBJ1-5; tentatively, D is TRBD1 (5 bases). Trimming took off 4 bases at V and 5 bases at J, with 6 bases between the two ends. The CDR3 runs to 11 residues. Germline CDR1 is SQVTM and CDR2 is ANQGSEA.

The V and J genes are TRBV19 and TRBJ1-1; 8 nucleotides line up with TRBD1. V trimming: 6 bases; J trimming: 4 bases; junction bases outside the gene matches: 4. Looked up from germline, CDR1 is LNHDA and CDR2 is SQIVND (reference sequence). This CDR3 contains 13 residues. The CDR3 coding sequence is TGTGCCAGTAGACTGACAGGGGCCACTGAAGCTTTCTTT. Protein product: CASRLTGATEAFF.

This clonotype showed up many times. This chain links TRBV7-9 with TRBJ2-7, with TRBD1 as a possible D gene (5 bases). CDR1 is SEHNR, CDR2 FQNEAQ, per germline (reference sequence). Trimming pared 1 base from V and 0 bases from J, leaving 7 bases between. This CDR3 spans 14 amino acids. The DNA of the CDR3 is TGTGCCAGCAGCTTAGAGCAGGGCTCCTACGAGCAGTACTTC. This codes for CASSLEQGSYEQYF.

The CDR3 DNA reads TGTGCCAGCAGCCGAGAAAGACGAACAGGGGGCGGATTATATGGCTACACCTTC. Translating gives CASSRERRTGGGLYGYTF. The chain recombines TRBV4-2 with TRBJ1-2, with 9 bases fitting TRBD1. Germline CDR1 LGHNA, CDR2 YNFKEQ. The CDR3 extends over 18 amino acids. V lost 4 bases to trimming and J lost 5 bases; unmatched junction nucleotides: 17.

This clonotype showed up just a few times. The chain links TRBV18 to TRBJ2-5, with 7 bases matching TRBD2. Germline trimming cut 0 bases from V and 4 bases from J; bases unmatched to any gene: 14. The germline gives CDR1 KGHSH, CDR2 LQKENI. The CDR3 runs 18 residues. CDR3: CASSPPGWLAAQRETQYF. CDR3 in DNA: TGTGCCAGCTCACCACCGGGTTGGCTAGCGGCCCAGAGAGAGACCCAGTACTTC. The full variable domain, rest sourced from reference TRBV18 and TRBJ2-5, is NAGVMQNPRHLVRRRGQEARLRCSPMKGHSHVYWYRQLPEEGLKFMVYLQKENIIDESGMPKERFSAEFPKEGPSILRIQQVVRGDSAAYFCASSPPGWLAAQRETQYFGPGTRLLVL.

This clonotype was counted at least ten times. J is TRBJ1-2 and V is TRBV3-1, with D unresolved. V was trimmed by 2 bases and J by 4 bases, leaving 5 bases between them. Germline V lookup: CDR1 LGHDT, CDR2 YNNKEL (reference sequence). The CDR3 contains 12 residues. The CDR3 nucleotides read TGTGCCAGCAGCCAACGGACCTATGGCTACACCTTC. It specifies CASSQRTYGYTF. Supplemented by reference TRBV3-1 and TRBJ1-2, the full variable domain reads DTAVSQTPKYLVTQMGNDKSIKCEQNLGHDTMYWYKQDSKKFLKIMFSYNNKELIINETVPNRFSPKSPDKAHLNLHINSLELGDSAVYFCASSQRTYGYTFGSGTRLTVV.

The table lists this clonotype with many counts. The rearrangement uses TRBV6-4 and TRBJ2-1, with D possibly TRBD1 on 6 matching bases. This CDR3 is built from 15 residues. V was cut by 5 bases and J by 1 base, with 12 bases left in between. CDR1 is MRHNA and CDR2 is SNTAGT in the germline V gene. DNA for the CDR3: TGTGCCAGCAGTACAGGGAGAGGGTCCTACAATGAGCAGTTCTTC. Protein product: CASSTGRGSYNEQFF.

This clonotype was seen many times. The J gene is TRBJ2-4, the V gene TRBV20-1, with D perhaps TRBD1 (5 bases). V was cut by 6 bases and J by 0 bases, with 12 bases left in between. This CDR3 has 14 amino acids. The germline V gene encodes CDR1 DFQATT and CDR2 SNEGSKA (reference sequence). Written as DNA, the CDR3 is TGCAGTGCCGAGGACAACCTAGCCAAAAACATTCAGTACTTC. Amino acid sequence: CSAEDNLAKNIQYF.

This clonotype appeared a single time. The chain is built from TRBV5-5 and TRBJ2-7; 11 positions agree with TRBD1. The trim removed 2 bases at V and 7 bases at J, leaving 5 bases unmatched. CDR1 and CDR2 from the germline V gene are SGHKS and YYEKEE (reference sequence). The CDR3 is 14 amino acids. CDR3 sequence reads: CASSLGQGAIEQYF. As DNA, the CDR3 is TGTGCCAGCAGCTTAGGACAGGGGGCGATTGAGCAGTACTTC.

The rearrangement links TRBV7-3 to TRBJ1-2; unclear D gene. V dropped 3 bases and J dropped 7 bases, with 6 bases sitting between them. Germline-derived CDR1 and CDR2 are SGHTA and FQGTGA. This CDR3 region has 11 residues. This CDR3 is CASSFGPGYTF. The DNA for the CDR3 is TGTGCCAGCAGCTTCGGGCCTGGCTACACCTTC. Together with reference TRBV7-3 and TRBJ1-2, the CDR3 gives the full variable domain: GAGVSQTPSNKVTEKGKYVELRCDPISGHTALYWYRQSLGQGPEFLIYFQGTGAADDSGLPNDRFFAVRPEGSVSTLKIQRTERGDSAVYLCASSFGPGYTFGSGTRLTVV.

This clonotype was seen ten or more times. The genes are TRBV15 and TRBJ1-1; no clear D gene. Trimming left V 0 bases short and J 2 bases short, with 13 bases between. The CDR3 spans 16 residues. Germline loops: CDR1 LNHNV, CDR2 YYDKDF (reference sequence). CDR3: CATSRDLRSPNTEAFF. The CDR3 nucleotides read TGTGCCACCAGCAGAGATCTTAGAAGTCCAAACACTGAAGCTTTCTTT.

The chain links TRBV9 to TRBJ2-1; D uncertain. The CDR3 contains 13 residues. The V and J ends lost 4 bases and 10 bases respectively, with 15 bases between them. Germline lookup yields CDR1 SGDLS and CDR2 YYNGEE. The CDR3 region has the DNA TGTGCCAGCAGCTTGCAACCCCTCAACGAGCAGTTCTTC. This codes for CASSLQPLNEQFF.

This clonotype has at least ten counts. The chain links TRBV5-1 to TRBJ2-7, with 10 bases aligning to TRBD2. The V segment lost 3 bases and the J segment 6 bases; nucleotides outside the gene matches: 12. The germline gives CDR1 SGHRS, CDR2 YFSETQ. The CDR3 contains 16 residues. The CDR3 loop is CASSSGWLAGEGEQYF. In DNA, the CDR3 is TGCGCCAGCAGCTCGGGCTGGCTAGCGGGAGAAGGCGAGCAGTACTTC. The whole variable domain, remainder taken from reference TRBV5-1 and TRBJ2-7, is KAGVTQTPRYLIKTRGQQVTLSCSPISGHRSVSWYQQTPGQGLQFLFEYFSETQRNKGNFPGRFSGRQFSNSRSEMNVSTLELGDSALYLCASSSGWLAGEGEQYFGPGTRLTVT.

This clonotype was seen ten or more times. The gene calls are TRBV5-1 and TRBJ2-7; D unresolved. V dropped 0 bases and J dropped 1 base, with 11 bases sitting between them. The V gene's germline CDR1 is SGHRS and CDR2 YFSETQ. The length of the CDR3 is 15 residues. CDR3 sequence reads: CASSLAAGESYEQYF. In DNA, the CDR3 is TGCGCCAGCAGCTTGGCGGCAGGAGAGTCCTACGAGCAGTACTTC.

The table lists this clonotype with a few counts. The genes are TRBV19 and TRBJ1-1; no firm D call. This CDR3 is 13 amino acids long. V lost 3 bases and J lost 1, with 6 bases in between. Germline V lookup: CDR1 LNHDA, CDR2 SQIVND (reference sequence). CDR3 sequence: CASSIDGNTEAFF. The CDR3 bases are TGTGCCAGTAGTATCGACGGGAACACTGAAGCTTTCTTT.

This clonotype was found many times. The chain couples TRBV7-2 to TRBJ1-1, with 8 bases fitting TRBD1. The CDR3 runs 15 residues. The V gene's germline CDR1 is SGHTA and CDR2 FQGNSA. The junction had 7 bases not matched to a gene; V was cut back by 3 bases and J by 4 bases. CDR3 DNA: TGTGCCAGCAGCTTGGGGACAGGCGGTTCCACTGAAGCTTTCTTT. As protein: CASSLGTGGSTEAFF.

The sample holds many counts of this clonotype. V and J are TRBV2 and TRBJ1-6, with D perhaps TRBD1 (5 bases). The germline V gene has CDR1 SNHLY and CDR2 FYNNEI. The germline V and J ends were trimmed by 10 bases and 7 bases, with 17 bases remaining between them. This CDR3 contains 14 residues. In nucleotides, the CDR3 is TGTGCCACGACGCCGGGACTAAGCAATTCACCCCTCCACTTT. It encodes CATTPGLSNSPLHF. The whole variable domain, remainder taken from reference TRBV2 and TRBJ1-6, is EPEVTQTPSHQVTQMGQEVILRCVPISNHLYFYWYRQILGQKVEFLVSFYNNEISEKSEIFDDQFSVERPDGSNFTLKIRSTKLEDSAMYFCATTPGLSNSPLHFGNGTRLTVT.

This CDR3 reads CASSADRPGAPLHF. CDR3 nucleotides: TGTGCCAGCAGCGCGGACCGGCCGGGGGCACCCCTCCACTTT. This chain links TRBV7-3 with TRBJ1-6, with a possible D match to TRBD1 (5 bases). This CDR3 region has 14 residues. The germline V gene has CDR1 SGHTA and CDR2 FQGTGA. Trimming cost V 5 bases and J 11 bases, with 16 bases left between them.

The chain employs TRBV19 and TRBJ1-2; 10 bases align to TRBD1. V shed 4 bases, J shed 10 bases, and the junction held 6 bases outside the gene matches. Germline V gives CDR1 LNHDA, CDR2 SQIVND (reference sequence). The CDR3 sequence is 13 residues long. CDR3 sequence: CASSTGQGGDYTF. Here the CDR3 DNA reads TGTGCCAGTAGTACAGGACAGGGGGGGGACTACACCTTC.

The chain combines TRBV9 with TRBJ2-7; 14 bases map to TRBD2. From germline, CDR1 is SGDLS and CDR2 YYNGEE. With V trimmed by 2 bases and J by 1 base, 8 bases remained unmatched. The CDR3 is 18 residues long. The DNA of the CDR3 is TGTGCCAGCAGCGTCGCCGGGACTAGCGGGAGCTCGTCCTACGAGCAGTACTTC. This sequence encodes CASSVAGTSGSSSYEQYF.

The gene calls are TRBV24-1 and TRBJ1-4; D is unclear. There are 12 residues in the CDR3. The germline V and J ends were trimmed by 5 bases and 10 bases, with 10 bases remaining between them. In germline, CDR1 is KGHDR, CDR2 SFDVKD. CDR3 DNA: TGTGCCACCAGTGCCCAGACCCGAAAACTGTTTTTT. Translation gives CATSAQTRKLFF.

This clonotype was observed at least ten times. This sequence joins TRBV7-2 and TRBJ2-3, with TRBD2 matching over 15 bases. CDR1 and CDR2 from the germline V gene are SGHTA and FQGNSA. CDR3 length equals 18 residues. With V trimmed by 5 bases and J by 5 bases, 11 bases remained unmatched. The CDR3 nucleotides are TGTGCCAGCAGCCTACTACGGACTAGCGGGGGGGCTAGAGATACGCAGTATTTT. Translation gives CASSLLRTSGGARDTQYF.

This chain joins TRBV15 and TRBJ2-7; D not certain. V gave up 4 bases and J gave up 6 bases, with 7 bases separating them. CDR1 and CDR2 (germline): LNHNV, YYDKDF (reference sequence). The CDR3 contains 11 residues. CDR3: CATSTMSEQYF. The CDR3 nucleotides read TGTGCCACCAGCACGATGAGCGAGCAGTACTTC.

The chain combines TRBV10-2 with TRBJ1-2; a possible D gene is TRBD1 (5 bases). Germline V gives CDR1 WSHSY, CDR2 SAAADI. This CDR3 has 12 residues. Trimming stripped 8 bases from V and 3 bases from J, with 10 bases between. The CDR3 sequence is CASRRGDYGYTF. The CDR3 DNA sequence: TGCGCCAGCCGACGAGGGGACTATGGCTACACCTTC.

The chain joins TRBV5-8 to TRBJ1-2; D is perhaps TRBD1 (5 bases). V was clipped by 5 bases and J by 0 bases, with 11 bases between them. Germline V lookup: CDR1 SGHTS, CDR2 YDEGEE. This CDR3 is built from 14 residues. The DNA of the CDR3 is TGTGCCAGCAGGTCCAAGACAGCTAACTATGGCTACACCTTC. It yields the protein CASRSKTANYGYTF.

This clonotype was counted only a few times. CDR3 nucleotide sequence: TGTGCCACCAGTGATTTAGGGACTAGAAATGAGCAGTTCTTC. Its protein is CATSDLGTRNEQFF. The rearrangement uses TRBV24-1 and TRBJ2-1; 8 nucleotides agree with TRBD2. The CDR3 covers 14 residues. Germline V CDR1 and CDR2: KGHDR, SFDVKD. Trimming removed 1 base from V and 7 bases from J; junction bases left unmatched: 2.